Reported below is one T cell receptor (beta chain). The data stem from a study of T cell changes during pregnancy in multiple sclerosis. TCRdb's copy holds only in-frame clones and misses some; the assay was immunoSEQ multiplex PCR. The sample yields under 30,000 clones, around 89% seen once. The origin of this receptor is a female donor in good health, enrolled as a control in a pregnancy study. Here the sequenced sample was CD4+ T cells from peripheral blood mononuclear cells, taken in the first trimester of pregnancy.

CDR3 amino acids: CASSSVGGQETQYF. The CDR3 bases are TGTGCCAGTAGCTCAGTCGGGGGTCAAGAGACCCAGTACTTC. This rearrangement joins TRBV19 to TRBJ2-5; perhaps TRBD2 as D (6 bases). Trimming stripped 6 bases from V and 2 bases from J, with 13 bases between. The CDR3 spans 14 residues. The V gene's germline CDR1 is LNHDA and CDR2 SQIVND (reference sequence).